This T cell receptor beta chain was sequenced in a study of cytomegalovirus exposure and HLA in healthy donors (dated by TCRdb to 2017 to 2019). With regard to the full study: An earlier analysis of 587 of the donors reported around 280 Gb of sequence data and 117 million unique TCR beta sequences obtained from about 179 million T cells. In addition to the first cohort of 650 to 750 subjects, a separate validation cohort of 120 different subjects was used. Across 398 genotyped donors of the cohort, an average of approximately 240,000 unique TCR beta nucleotide sequences per donor were sequenced, and roughly 18% of those sequences were non-productive. HLA typing included class I and class II loci at four-digit resolution. The study used immunosequencing to profile the T cell repertoires of approximately 690 subjects and linked those repertoires to cytomegalovirus serostatus. Rather than using new phenotypic data, the later analysis identified candidate immune exposures from TCR beta sequences and from how often those sequences occurred across donors. About 300 gigabases of sequencing data and 80 million or so unique TCR sequences were included in an early release covering about 620 HLA-typed donors. Of the 398 genotyped donors, 65% to 90% were placed in the genetic ancestry cluster associated with self-reported Caucasian donors. Donor age, sex, ethnicity and CMV serostatus were collected together with the repertoire data. In a later genetic analysis, genome-wide SNP genotypes for about 55% of the roughly 700 donors were used, and that subset was treated as a discovery cohort. Roughly five DR-DQ haplotypes were handled as single units for association and clustering, since linkage in the cohort was strong. Typing coverage differed by locus: A, B, C, DRB1 and DQB1 were typed in roughly 620-630 donors, DQA1 in about 500, DPA1 in over 600, and DPB1 in just under 480. The study combined high-throughput TCR immunosequencing, statistical association of individual TCRs with disease status, and machine learning to predict cytomegalovirus infection status. All discovery cohort repertoires had been generated using a single sequencing platform. A later analysis re-examined previously published TCR beta repertoires from just over 650 donors and added high-resolution HLA genotyping to investigate patterns of TCR occurrence. An earlier analysis of 587 of the donors used high-throughput TCR beta sequencing to judge whether each TCR beta V gene segment behaved as functional or pseudogenic. The study aimed to test whether signatures of past pathogen exposure could be identified by cataloging public T cell receptors.

On this clone itself: No antigen is known for it. There are no base qualities to consult, and no much larger clone falls within one base.

The library was generated by the immunoSEQ multiplex PCR assay. The multiplex PCR relied on a mix of 60 forward primers for TCR Vbeta segments and 13 reverse primers for TCR Jbeta segments. The CDR3 region of rearranged TCR beta genes was amplified from genomic DNA with a multiplex PCR assay. The amplified TCR beta libraries were sequenced on the Illumina HiSeq System as 87-base-pair reads. Under the source paper's analysis protocol: Across the roughly 670 repertoires, a later analysis counted some 80 million unique TCR beta chains, 9.5 million to 12 million of which were shared by at least two donors. Raw reads were error-corrected and collapsed into unique sequences with a nearest-neighbor algorithm that merged closely related sequences to remove PCR and sequencing errors. CDR3 sequences were aligned to IMGT reference sequences to assign V, D and J gene segments. For a sequence to be retained, at least a six-nucleotide match to both a V gene segment and a J gene segment was required. A rearrangement counted as productive if the CDR3 had no stop codons and remained in frame with V and J, and every other rearrangement counted as non-productive. CDR3 was defined according to IMGT convention as the region running from the second conserved V-encoded cysteine to the conserved J-encoded phenylalanine. The earlier analysis of about 590 of the donors excluded sequences that lacked an unambiguous match to a single V gene segment. In an earlier analysis of approximately 560 of the donors, a V segment was called functional when productive rearrangements were above 56.7%, and segregating when the standard deviation between donors exceeded 5%. A statistical classification framework was built to diagnose cytomegalovirus status from the catalog of TCR beta chain sequences. A later analysis assigned V and J genes by comparing TCR nucleotide sequences with IMGT/GENE-DB human TR gene sequences. The TCRdist pipeline was used in a later analysis to assign CDR3 sequences and most-parsimonious VDJ recombination scenarios. A later analysis defined each TCR beta chain by its CDR3 amino acid sequence plus V-gene family, and excluded reads lacking a unique V-gene family. To address suspected cross-contamination and a sequencing artifact, a later analysis removed around 600 highly shared, low-generation-probability nucleotide sequences. In a later analysis, a clonal expansion index for each public chain was calculated from normalized within-repertoire ranks of inferred template counts. A later analysis computed generation probabilities with a VDJ recombination model fitted to out-of-frame rearrangements, and checked the results against IGoR. Hypergeometric tests were used in a later analysis to score TCR-TCR, TCR-HLA and TCR-CMV co-occurrence, with a repertoire-size bias correction applied to the TCR pairs. In a later analysis, false discovery rates were estimated by permuting HLA or CMV assignments 20 times. A later analysis grouped co-occurring TCRs with DBSCAN, adding TCRdist sequence similarity when clustering within HLA-allele-positive subsets. Co-occurrence clustering excluded repertoires with fewer than 30,000 or more than 120,000 public chains, plus five with anomalous nucleotide sharing. Sourced from immuneACCESS, this table was stored by TCRdb with only in-frame sequences that have V and J called. A share of the clones is absent; for the studies checked, an unresolved V gene accounts for under half, and the remainder has no known explanation. Clone size and the V and J calls come from that table; the DNA yielded D and trimming. The sample table records fewer than 200,000 clones; roughly 87% of these occur just once. Clones ranked in the top ten supply 1.6% of the sample.

The study at large found these results: Most CMV-associated TCR beta chains appeared to be HLA-restricted in a later analysis, and the HLA associations seemed to be driven largely by CMV exposure. Linkage disequilibrium might explain the correlated functional status among segregating V segments, but an unknown experimental factor could not be ruled out. Because counts were too low, some 17 rarely observed V segments, including chromosome 9 orphons, were excluded from the earlier analysis of under 650 of the donors. According to the authors, the approach could potentially be generalized to other disease states and immunological phenotypes. According to a later genetic analysis, donors in an Asian-associated ancestry cluster had fewer N-insertions in productive TCRs than the roughly 660-donor mean. According to a later analysis, TCR association rates differed among HLA loci, with DRB1 alleles showing the most associated TCRs and HLA-C alleles showing the fewest. Because HLA typing was missing for some donors at each locus, association tests included only the typed subset. Most TCR sequences were seen in very few donors, while some public TCRs were found in many individuals. The cohort was sequenced for TCR beta chains only, and without alpha or paired-chain data the features that could be detected were limited. Cytomegalovirus status was reported to be diagnosed by the classifier with high specificity and sensitivity in both the original and validation cohorts. Sequencing depth was assumed to be roughly uniform across donors in the presence/absence analyses, though that assumption may not hold. CMV serostatus was the only immune exposure information available for the cohort. Compared with equally common non-associated chains, HLA-associated TCR beta chains in a later analysis were more clonally expanded and had lower generation probabilities. A later analysis associated about 18,000 TCR beta sequences with specific HLA alleles at a false discovery rate of 0.05. In the study, about 150 TCR beta chains were listed as associated with cytomegalovirus. In a later genetic analysis, a missense DCLRE1C variant was associated with V-gene and J-gene trimming of TCR beta chains, and the association was replicated in an independent cohort. An earlier analysis of 587 of the donors showed that most TCR beta V segments appeared in productive rearrangements either about 90% or about 30% of the time, which broadly matched IMGT annotations. A further reported finding was that TCR beta sequences accurately predicted the HLA-A and HLA-B alleles for most subjects in the first cohort. A group of highly shared sequence variants was considered likely to be a technical artifact of the sequencing pipeline. Strong co-occurrence of HLA alleles, especially DR and DQ, made assigning TCR associations to individual alleles difficult. A later analysis reported that several top co-occurrence clusters appeared linked to parvovirus B19, influenza, CMV and Epstein-Barr virus. The 87-base-pair reads could not distinguish some IMGT-functional V segments, including TRBV6-2 and TRBV6-3, so those segments were excluded. In vitro tests confirmed that three of the cytomegalovirus-associated TCR beta chains recognize cytomegalovirus antigens.

The germline V gene provides CDR1 MDHEN and CDR2 SYDVKM. From the cysteine through the phenylalanine, the CDR3 covers 16 amino acids. CDR3 DNA only is kept here, 48 bases in frame from base 1. Trimming at the junction amounts to 2 bases on V and 7 bases on J, and the germline ends lie 20 bases apart. The cohort consisted of some 730 healthy bone marrow donors. At the time of sampling, every cohort member was nominally healthy, though immune exposures that went unrecorded were likely present. The donor tested CMV seronegative and was one of the 352 seronegative cohort members. A peripheral blood sample was provided by each donor, and peripheral blood mononuclear cells were used for TCR beta sequencing. Genomic DNA was extracted from the blood cell samples with the Qiagen DNeasy Blood Extraction Kit.

The sequencing sample was made of PBMCs. The receptor comes from a man in his forties or fifties in good health and CMV-seronegative. The chain couples TRBV28 to TRBJ1-2, with no confident D gene call. The CDR3 here reads CASSLASSGGKGGYTF. The sequenced DNA: TGTGCCAGCAGTTTAGCCAGTTCAGGAGGGAAGGGTGGCTACACCTTC.